These 15 T cell receptor beta chains came from one sample sequenced in a study of blood T cell repertoires in COVID-19 (dated by TCRdb to about 2020). The receptor library was made with the immunoSEQ multiplex PCR assay. The source is immuneACCESS, and TCRdb retained only in-frame sequences with V and J called. Part of the clones is not carried over; for the studies checked, unresolved V genes explain less than half of this, and the remainder is unexplained. In all, the sample holds fewer than 180,000 clones, and approximately 83% of those were seen once. The ten largest clones capture roughly 3% of the sample. The sample consisted of peripheral blood. These receptors all stem from a man between 65 and 85 years old with acute or convalescent COVID-19.

The gene calls are TRBV7-9 and TRBJ2-7; 8 nucleotides match TRBD1. The CDR3 totals 14 residues. Germline CDR1 is SEHNR and CDR2 is FQNEAQ (reference sequence). J lost 2 bases, V lost 5 bases, and 5 bases had no gene match. The CDR3 reads CASSRGQATYEQYF. CDR3 nucleotides: TGTGCCAGCAGCCGGGGACAGGCTACCTACGAGCAGTACTTC.

The chain combines TRBV7-8 with TRBJ2-3, with a possible D match to TRBD2 (5 bases). Germline assignment: CDR1 SGHVS and CDR2 FQNEAQ. V was shortened by 3 bases and J by 2 bases, with 15 bases between the two germline ends. This CDR3 comprises 16 residues. The CDR3 region is CASSFVRTPPTDTQYF. The DNA of the CDR3 is TGTGCCAGCAGCTTTGTGCGGACTCCACCCACAGATACGCAGTATTTT.

The chain uses TRBV28 and TRBJ1-2; unclear D gene. The length of the CDR3 is 16 residues. Trimming removed 2 bases from V and 4 bases from J, with 17 bases in between. Germline CDR1 and CDR2: MDHEN and SYDVKM. CDR3 nucleotides: TGTGCCAGCAGTTTAGGCAGGCAGAGTCAAGGCTATGGCTACACCTTC. Translating gives CASSLGRQSQGYGYTF.

This sequence joins TRBV5-1 and TRBJ2-3; D ambiguous. The V end was cut by 4 bases, the J end by 2 bases, with 8 bases between. From germline, CDR1 is SGHRS and CDR2 YFSETQ. The CDR3 is 13 amino acids. The CDR3 sequence is CASSTRNTDTQYF. The DNA of the CDR3 is TGCGCCAGCAGCACACGTAACACAGATACGCAGTATTTT.

The rearrangement links TRBV12-5 to TRBJ1-1; 8 bases are shared with TRBD1. This CDR3 is 16 amino acids long. Germline CDR1 LGHNT, CDR2 FRNRAP. The V gene end was trimmed by 3 bases and the J gene end by 4 bases; junction bases not matched to a gene: 10. The CDR3 is CASGLGRGPGGTEAFF. The CDR3, as DNA: TGTGCTAGTGGTTTAGGCAGGGGGCCGGGTGGCACTGAAGCTTTCTTT.

This clone was seen just once. The chain carries TRBV24-1 and TRBJ2-3, with D possibly matching TRBD2 (6 bases). This CDR3 is 15 amino acids long. CDR1 is KGHDR, CDR2 SFDVKD, per germline. V lost 4 bases and J lost 1, with 11 bases in between. CDR3 loop: CATSDPSGRTDTQYF. In nucleotides, the CDR3 is TGTGCCACCAGTGACCCCAGCGGGCGCACAGATACGCAGTATTTT.

This rearrangement joins TRBV9 to TRBJ1-2; TRBD1 matches at 9 bases. In germline, CDR1 is SGDLS, CDR2 YYNGEE. The J segment lost 7 bases and the V segment lost 0 bases, leaving 16 bases of the junction unmatched. The CDR3 is 18 residues long. The CDR3 DNA sequence: TGTGCCAGCAGCGTAGCTTTGGTATTCGGACAGGGGCGAGCTGGCTACACCTTC. This translates into CASSVALVFGQGRAGYTF.

On this clone: At one end, the junction sequence differs from germline, possibly due to a read error. The genes are TRBV13 and TRBJ1-4, with TRBD1 matching 7 bases. The CDR3 is 13 amino acids. Germline CDR1 PRHDT, CDR2 FYEKMQ (reference sequence). This CDR3 is CASSWGQRVSPHF. CDR3 DNA sequence: TGTGCCAGCAGCTGGGGACAGAGGGTCTCTCCGCATTTT.

The V gene is TRBV9, the J gene TRBJ1-3; 7 bases map to TRBD1. Germline V gene sequence: CDR1 SGDLS, CDR2 YYNGEE. V gave up 0 bases and J gave up 1 base; unmatched junction bases: 7. This CDR3 has 17 amino acids. The CDR3 region is CASSVAAGGASGNTIYF. The CDR3 bases are TGTGCCAGCAGCGTAGCGGCAGGGGGAGCTTCTGGAAACACCATATATTTT.

This chain connects TRBV2 to TRBJ2-5; 9 nucleotides line up with TRBD1. The CDR3 totals 15 residues. The germline gives CDR1 SNHLY, CDR2 FYNNEI. Trimming cost V 3 bases and J 5 bases; bases outside gene matches: 7. CDR3 amino acids: CASSDSTGGGETQYF. The CDR3 DNA reads TGTGCCAGCAGTGATTCGACAGGGGGTGGGGAGACCCAGTACTTC.

V usage is TRBV5-8 and J usage is TRBJ1-6; D gene ambiguous. Germline V gene data show CDR1 as SGHTS and CDR2 as YDEGEE. With 6 bases removed from V and 6 bases from J, the gap between germline ends came to 16 bases. The CDR3 is made up of 15 amino acids. The CDR3 loop reads CASTKPLRGNSPLHF. The CDR3 coding sequence is TGTGCCAGCACCAAACCGTTGCGGGGTAATTCACCCCTCCACTTT. The variable domain in full, completed from reference TRBV5-8 and TRBJ1-6, reads EAGVTQSPTHLIKTRGQQATLRCSPISGHTSVYWYQQALGLGLQFLLWYDEGEERNRGNFPPRFSGRQFPNYSSELNVNALELEDSALYLCASTKPLRGNSPLHFGNGTRLTVT.

The rearrangement links TRBV5-1 to TRBJ2-3, with a weak D call TRBD1 (6 bases). Germline CDR1 is SGHRS and CDR2 is YFSETQ. V shed 6 bases and J shed 1 base, with 12 bases lying between them. The CDR3 runs to 14 residues. CDR3 amino acids: CASTRAGGTDTQYF. In DNA, the CDR3 is TGCGCCAGCACCCGGGCAGGGGGCACAGATACGCAGTATTTT.

This clone showed up just a few times. The CDR3 loop reads CASSRKLGQGASTEAFF. The CDR3 DNA is TGCGCCAGCAGCCGGAAGCTCGGACAGGGGGCGAGCACTGAAGCTTTCTTT. The genes are TRBV4-1 and TRBJ1-1; 11 bases match TRBD1. The germline V gene encodes CDR1 MGHRA and CDR2 YSYEKL. V gave up 4 bases and J gave up 4 bases; unmatched junction bases: 11. This CDR3 contains 17 residues.

The chain links TRBV3-1 (or the pseudogene TRBV3-2) to TRBJ2-5; D is unresolved. This CDR3 has 13 amino acids. V lost 3 bases and J lost 5, with 10 bases in between. Germline CDR1 is LGHDT and CDR2 is YNNKEL (reference sequence). Here the CDR3 DNA reads TGTGCCAGCAGCCACGCCAGTTTGGAGACCCAGTACTTC. Protein: CASSHASLETQYF.

J is TRBJ1-2 and V is TRBV7-2; D call uncertain. Germline CDR1 SGHTA, CDR2 FQGNSA. The length of the CDR3 is 12 residues. V was shortened by 1 base and J by 8 bases, with 8 bases between the two germline ends. The CDR3 region is CASSLGGYGYTF. The CDR3 DNA reads TGTGCCAGCAGCTTAGGAGGATACGGCTACACCTTC.